This TCR beta chain derives from a study of blood T cell repertoires in COVID-19. Study summary: T cells, B-cell-depleted T cells, or PBMCs provided the cDNA or gDNA that served as material.

Original handling: Estimation of nucleated cell counts was performed using reference gene primer amplification. Assay used: immunoSEQ multiplex PCR; TCRdb lists only in-frame clones, some missing. For V, J and clone size, that table is used; D and trimming come from the DNA. The sample consists of tens of thousands of clones, about 90% of them appearing once. Germline V gene sequence: CDR1 SGDLS, CDR2 YYNGEE. The V gene lost 1 base and the J gene lost 5 bases, with 18 bases spanning the gap. This CDR3 is 16 amino acids long. Material for sequencing was peripheral blood. The chain joins TRBV9 to TRBJ1-1; D is uncertain. This clonotype was obtained from a human donor in a cohort sampled during active COVID-19. DNA of the CDR3: TGTGCCAGCAGCGTAAGATCAGAGGCGAGTGGGACTGAAGCTTTCTTT. Residues: CASSVRSEASGTEAFF.